This TCR beta chain was sequenced during a study of shared clonotypes between healthy human individuals. From germline, CDR1 is MNHEY and CDR2 SVGAGI. CDR3 length: 14 residues. The V and J ends lost 8 bases and 5 bases, in that order; junction bases with no gene match: 10. The naive CD8 subset, CD45RO-negative cells positively selected for CCR7, excluded terminally differentiated effector memory CD45RA+ cells. Data came from immunoSEQ multiplex PCR; TCRdb stores just in-frame clones and leaves some out. The sample yields around 550,000 clones, approximately 95% seen once. Sequencing was performed on naive CD8+ T cells sorted from blood. This chain connects TRBV6-5 to TRBJ2-3; 7 bases match TRBD2. The sequence derives from a woman in her twenties or thirties in good health. The CDR3 spells CASGGGASLDTQYF. For the CDR3, the DNA is TGTGCCAGCGGGGGGGGAGCGAGTTTAGATACGCAGTATTTT.